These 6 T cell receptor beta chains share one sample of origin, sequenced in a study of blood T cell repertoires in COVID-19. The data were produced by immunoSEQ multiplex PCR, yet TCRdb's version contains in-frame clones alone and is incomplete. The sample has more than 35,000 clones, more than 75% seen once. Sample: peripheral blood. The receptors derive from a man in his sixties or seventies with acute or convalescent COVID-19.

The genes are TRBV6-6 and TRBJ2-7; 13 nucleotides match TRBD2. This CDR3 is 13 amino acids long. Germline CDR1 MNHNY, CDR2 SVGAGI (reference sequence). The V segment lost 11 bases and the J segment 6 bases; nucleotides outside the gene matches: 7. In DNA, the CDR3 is TGTGCCTGCCGGACTAGCGGGAGTTCCGAGCAGTACTTC. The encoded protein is CACRTSGSSEQYF.

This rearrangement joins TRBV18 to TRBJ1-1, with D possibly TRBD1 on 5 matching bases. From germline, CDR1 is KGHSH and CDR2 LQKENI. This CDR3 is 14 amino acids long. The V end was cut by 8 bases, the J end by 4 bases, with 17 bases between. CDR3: CASAPGGLGTEAFF. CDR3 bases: TGTGCCAGCGCCCCCGGGGGTTTGGGCACTGAAGCTTTCTTT.

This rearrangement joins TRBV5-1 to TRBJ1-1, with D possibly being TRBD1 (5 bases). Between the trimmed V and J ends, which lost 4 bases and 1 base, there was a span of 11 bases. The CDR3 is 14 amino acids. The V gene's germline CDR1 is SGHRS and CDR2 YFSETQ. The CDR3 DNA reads TGCGCCAGCAGCGTCGCAGGGCAGAACACTGAAGCTTTCTTT. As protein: CASSVAGQNTEAFF.

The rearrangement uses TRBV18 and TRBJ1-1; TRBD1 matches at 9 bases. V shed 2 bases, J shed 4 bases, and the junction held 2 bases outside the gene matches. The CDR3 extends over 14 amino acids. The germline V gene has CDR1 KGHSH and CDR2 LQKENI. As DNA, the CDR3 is TGTGCCAGCTCACCAGCGACAGGGGGCACTGAAGCTTTCTTT. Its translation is CASSPATGGTEAFF.

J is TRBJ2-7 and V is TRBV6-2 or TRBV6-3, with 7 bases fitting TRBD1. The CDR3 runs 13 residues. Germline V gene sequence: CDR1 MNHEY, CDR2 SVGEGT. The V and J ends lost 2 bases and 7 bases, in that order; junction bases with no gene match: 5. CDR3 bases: TGTGCCAGCAGTTACGGCCAGGGGGATGAGCAGTACTTC. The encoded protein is CASSYGQGDEQYF.

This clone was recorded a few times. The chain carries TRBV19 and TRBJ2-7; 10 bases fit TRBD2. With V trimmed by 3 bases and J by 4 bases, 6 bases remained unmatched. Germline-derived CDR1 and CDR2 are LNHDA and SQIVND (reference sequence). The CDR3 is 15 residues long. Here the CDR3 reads CASSIASGREYEQYF. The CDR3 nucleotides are TGTGCCAGTAGTATTGCGAGCGGGAGGGAATACGAGCAGTACTTC.